The rows below give T cell receptor beta chains drawn from one sample of a study of T cells in Graves' hyperthyroidism and ophthalmopathy. TCRdb fed the multiplex PCR reads into MiXCR, producing one record per CDR3 protein. The sample has some 490,000 distinct CDR3 sequences, approximately 22% seen once. The sample comprised blood. These receptors all come from a woman aged 70-85 years with Graves' ophthalmopathy. The CDR3 runs from the conserved cysteine through the conserved F or W. A D gene is named only where the DNA matches it firmly. Only part of the rows carry a size: once, few, many, or a class if the clone is expanded.

>TRBJ2-5|TRBD2|TRBV13|-
CASSPRGLAGVQTQYF
TGTGCCAGCAGCCCCCGAGGACTAGCGGGAGTACAGACCCAGTACTTC
>TRBJ2-5|-|TRBV4-3|once
CASSQEWSGAGEETQYF
TGCGCCAGCAGCCAAGAATGGAGCGGGGCAGGGGAAGAGACCCAGTACTTC
>TRBJ1-1|-|TRBV19|-
CASSIGWTDLNTEAFF
TGTGCCAGTAGTATTGGATGGACCGATTTGAACACTGAAGCTTTCTTT
>TRBJ2-1|TRBD2|TRBV4-2|-
CASSPFGGSSYNEQFF
TGTGCCAGCAGTCCTTTCGGGGGGAGCTCCTACAATGAGCAGTTCTTC
>TRBJ2-3|-|TRBV18|few
CASSPPASFSTDTQYF
TGTGCCAGCTCACCACCCGCTAGCTTCAGCACAGATACGCAGTATTTT
>TRBJ1-1|-|TRBV7-3|many
CASSLTQRDEAFF
TGTGCCAGCAGCTTAACGCAGAGGGATGAAGCTTTCTTT
>TRBJ2-1|-|TRBV7-9|-
CASSLAGVDEQFF
TGTGCCAGCAGCTTAGCAGGGGTGGATGAGCAGTTCTTC
>TRBJ2-5|-|TRBV3-1|few
CASSLDRLMQETQYF
TGTGCCAGCAGCCTAGACAGGCTCATGCAAGAGACCCAGTACTTC
>TRBJ2-5|-|TRBV29-1|few
CSVGSETQYF
TGCAGCGTGGGGTCAGAGACCCAGTACTTC
>TRBJ1-2|TRBD1|TRBV19|-
CASSARQGLDGYTF
TGTGCCAGTAGTGCCCGACAGGGTTTGGATGGCTACACCTTC
>TRBJ2-6|TRBD1|TRBV19|-
CASSVQGAAGANVLTF
TGTGCCAGTAGTGTTCAGGGGGCAGCTGGGGCCAACGTCCTGACTTTC
>TRBJ1-2|-|TRBV28|many
CASSLQGNNYGYTF
TGTGCCAGCAGTTTACAGGGGAATAACTATGGCTACACCTTC
>TRBJ2-7|TRBD1|TRBV28|many
CASSTRGTGPYEQYF
TGTGCCAGCAGTACGAGGGGGACAGGGCCCTACGAGCAGTACTTC
>TRBJ2-2|-|TRBV24-1|-
CATSDFNTGKLFF
TGTGCCACCAGTGATTTTAACACCGGGAAGCTGTTTTTT
>TRBJ2-2|-|TRBV5-1|-
CASSPYPGELFF
TGCGCCAGCAGCCCTTACCCAGGGGAGCTGTTTTTT
>TRBJ2-3|TRBD2|TRBV3-1|-
CARWAGTRLDTQYF
TGTGCCCGCTGGGCAGGGACTAGATTAGATACGCAGTATTTT
>TRBJ1-3|-|TRBV3-1|once
CASSPLGGGLSGNTIYF
TGTGCCAGCAGCCCGCTGGGAGGCGGCCTCTCTGGAAACACCATATATTTT
>TRBJ1-5|-|TRBV2|many
CASSTANQPQHF
TGTGCCAGCAGTACGGCTAATCAGCCCCAGCATTTT
>TRBJ2-5|TRBD2|TRBV4-1|-
CASSQDKREAETQYF
TGCGCCAGCAGCCAAGATAAGCGGGAGGCTGAGACCCAGTACTTC
>TRBJ2-2|TRBD1|TRBV7-2|-
CASSGLDRRSGELFF
TGTGCCAGCAGCGGCCTGGACAGGAGATCCGGGGAGCTGTTTTTT
>TRBJ2-5|-|TRBV25-1|-
CASSESESGTQYF
TGTGCCAGCAGTGAATCAGAGTCTGGGACCCAGTACTTC
>TRBJ2-7|TRBD2|TRBV7-2|-
CASSLVVAGPYEQYF
TGTGCCAGCAGCTTAGTAGTAGCGGGGCCGTACGAGCAGTACTTC
>TRBJ1-6|-|TRBV5-1|-
CASSPLPLGPAGSPLHF
TGCGCCAGCAGCCCCCTCCCCTTGGGGCCCGCGGGATCACCCCTCCACTTT
>TRBJ2-1|-|TRBV4-3|-
CASSLRWGNNNEQFF
TGCGCCAGCAGCCTTAGATGGGGGAATAACAATGAGCAGTTCTTC
>TRBJ2-2|TRBD2|TRBV5-1|-
CASTRLAGGLGELFF
TGCGCCAGCACCCGACTAGCGGGAGGTCTCGGGGAGCTGTTTTTT
>TRBJ2-5|-|TRBV20-1|few
CSARLGGQETQYF
TGCAGTGCTAGACTAGGAGGCCAAGAGACCCAGTACTTC
>TRBJ2-7|TRBD2|TRBV6-1|many
CASRGLASYEQYF
TGTGCCAGCAGAGGACTAGCAAGTTACGAGCAGTACTTC
>TRBJ2-1|TRBD2|TRBV7-2|-
CASSLSGASGRNEQFF
TGTGCCAGCAGCTTAAGCGGGGCTAGCGGGAGGAATGAGCAGTTCTTC
>TRBJ1-6|TRBD1|TRBV27|many
CASSSGTGLFSSPLHF
TGTGCCAGCAGTTCCGGGACAGGGTTATTCAGTTCACCCCTCCACTTT
>TRBJ1-3|-|TRBV6-5|-
CASSYSIGSGNTIYF
TGTGCCAGCAGTTACTCGATAGGGTCTGGAAACACCATATATTTT
>TRBJ1-1|-|TRBV29-1|many
CSVQTGLNTEAFF
TGCAGCGTACAGACAGGCCTGAACACTGAAGCTTTCTTT